Listed here are 27 T cell receptor beta chains from one sample, sequenced in a study of read filtering for tumor transcriptome and immune sequencing. The library was built from around 380 ng RNA with molecular barcoded adaptors for alpha/delta and beta/gamma chains. TCRdb recomputed calls from the reads with MiXCR, one row per CDR3 protein. The sample carries about 48,000 distinct CDR3 sequences, approximately 18% recorded once. The sample comprised a population of CD138-negative cells sorted from bone marrow. These receptors originate from a donor aged 40 or older with multiple myeloma.

This chain joins TRBV29-1 and TRBJ1-4; 7 bases match TRBD1. V trimming: 7 bases; J trimming: 4 bases; junction bases outside the gene matches: 18. Germline lookup yields CDR1 SQVTM and CDR2 ANQGSEA. The length of the CDR3 is 17 residues. The CDR3 DNA reads as TGCAGCGCAGAAGGACAGGCCCCAGGGGATGGTAATGAAAAACTGTTTTTT. This sequence encodes CSAEGQAPGDGNEKLFF.

This clonotype was seen more than once but under ten times. The V gene is TRBV4-1, the J gene TRBJ2-4; a weak D match, TRBD2 (5 bases). The V gene lost 8 bases and the J gene lost 9 bases, with 8 bases spanning the gap. CDR3 length: 10 amino acids. Germline values: CDR1 MGHRA, CDR2 YSYEKL. This chain's CDR3 is CASGSTIQYF. CDR3 nucleotide sequence: TGCGCCAGCGGGAGTACCATTCAGTACTTC.

In this sample, this clonotype turned up many times. The chain recombines TRBV18 with TRBJ2-1, with 13 bases that match TRBD2. Trimming removed 3 bases from V and 0 bases from J; junction bases left unmatched: 2. CDR1 and CDR2 from the germline V gene are KGHSH and LQKENI. This CDR3 comprises 17 residues. The CDR3 protein is CASSPRTSGSSYNEQFF. The CDR3 coding sequence is TGTGCCAGCTCACCCCGGACTAGCGGGAGCTCCTACAATGAGCAGTTCTTC.

This clonotype was detected many times. This chain uses TRBV19 with TRBJ1-1; D is uncertain. CDR1 is LNHDA and CDR2 is SQIVND in the germline V gene (reference sequence). V was clipped by 7 bases and J by 0 bases, with 12 bases between them. The CDR3 loop spans 14 amino acids. DNA for the CDR3: TGTGCCAGTATCCCTCGGCAGGTGAACACTGAAGCTTTCTTT. Amino acid sequence: CASIPRQVNTEAFF.

By share, this clonotype ranks as medium-sized (0.01 to 0.1%). The chain links TRBV20-1 to TRBJ2-1; TRBD1 is a possible D gene (5 bases). CDR1 DFQATT and CDR2 SNEGSKA come from the germline V gene (reference sequence). Deletions cut 0 bases from V and 10 bases from J, with 13 bases between. The length of the CDR3 is 13 residues. The CDR3 bases are TGCAGTGCTAGAGACGAAACCAGGGAAGAGCAGTTCTTC. Amino acid sequence: CSARDETREEQFF.

This clonotype was recorded many times. The chain recombines TRBV24-1 with TRBJ1-5; D perhaps matches TRBD1 (5 bases). The CDR3 has 16 amino acids. Germline values: CDR1 KGHDR, CDR2 SFDVKD. Trimming removed 4 bases at V and 9 bases at J, with 21 bases between. The CDR3 DNA is TGTGCCACCAGTGACGGCCGACAGACGGCGACGTGGCCCCAGCATTTT. Residues: CATSDGRQTATWPQHF.

This clonotype was detected many times. The rearrangement links TRBV18 to TRBJ2-7; 7 bases map to TRBD1. The CDR3 length is 15 residues. CDR1 and CDR2 (germline): KGHSH, LQKENI. V was clipped by 3 bases and J by 5 bases; unmatched bases: 10. The CDR3 loop is CASSPKTGIYDEQYF. The CDR3 DNA follows: TGTGCCAGCTCACCCAAGACAGGGATCTACGACGAGCAGTACTTC.

This clonotype has a count of ten or more. V and J are TRBV20-1 and TRBJ2-7; D remains unclear. The CDR3 sequence is 17 residues long. CDR1 and CDR2 (germline): DFQATT, SNEGSKA (reference sequence). Deletions cut 0 bases from V and 3 bases from J, with 21 bases between. In nucleotides, the CDR3 is TGCAGTGCTAGAGAAGTGCGCCTAGGATATAAAGTCTACGAGCAGTACTTC. Residues: CSAREVRLGYKVYEQYF.

Many counts were recorded for this clonotype. This sequence joins TRBV5-1 and TRBJ1-1; maybe TRBD1 (5 bases). The CDR3 contains 14 residues. The V end lost 4 bases, the J end lost 1 base, and 11 bases lay between the germline ends. From germline, CDR1 is SGHRS and CDR2 YFSETQ. The CDR3 loop reads CASSGGPPNTEAFF. In DNA form, the CDR3 reads TGCGCCAGCAGCGGGGGACCACCGAACACTGAAGCTTTCTTT.

This clonotype appeared once. At one end the junction does not follow the germline gene, possibly because of a read error. The CDR3 bases are TGCGCCAGCAGCTTGGCCTTCGTGGGACGGGACTACAACGAGCAGTTCTTC. As protein: CASSLAFVGRDYNEQFF. V usage is TRBV5-1 and J usage is TRBJ2-1; 7 nucleotides line up with TRBD2. CDR1 and CDR2 (germline): SGHRS, YFSETQ. This CDR3 is 17 amino acids long.

V is TRBV4-1 and J is TRBJ1-5; 11 positions agree with TRBD1. V lost 10 bases to trimming and J lost 4 bases; unmatched junction nucleotides: 9. The CDR3 runs to 15 residues. Per the germline V gene, CDR1 is MGHRA and CDR2 is YSYEKL. The CDR3 region is CANSRTGGQNQPQHF. As DNA, the CDR3 is TGCGCCAACAGTCGGACAGGGGGCCAAAATCAGCCCCAGCATTTT.

At least ten counts were recorded for this clonotype. This chain links TRBV19 with TRBJ2-6, with TRBD1 identical over 12 bases. V trimming: 8 bases; J trimming: 4 bases; junction bases outside the gene matches: 6. The CDR3 runs 16 residues. CDR1 is LNHDA and CDR2 is SQIVND in the germline V gene (reference sequence). CDR3 region: CASVGQGASGANVLTF. DNA of the CDR3: TGTGCCAGTGTGGGACAGGGGGCTTCAGGGGCCAACGTCCTGACTTTC.

The chain uses TRBV5-1 and TRBJ1-1; TRBD1 matches at 7 bases. The CDR3 length is 13 residues. The germline V gene has CDR1 SGHRS and CDR2 YFSETQ. Trimming removed 0 bases from V and 4 bases from J; junction bases left unmatched: 0. The CDR3 loop is CASSLDRGTEAFF. The CDR3 DNA reads TGCGCCAGCAGCTTGGACAGGGGCACTGAAGCTTTCTTT.

About this clonotype itself: A far more abundant clone sits one base away, making this likely a read error. The chain joins TRBV6-5 to TRBJ1-1; weak D call: TRBD1 (5 bases). This CDR3 has 15 amino acids. Trimming stripped 6 bases from V and 3 bases from J, with 17 bases between. CDR1 is MNHEY, CDR2 SVGAGI, per germline. The chain's CDR3 is CASSSPGGWDTEAFF. In nucleotides, the CDR3 is TGTGCCAGCAGCTCCCCCGGGGGTTGGGACACTGAAGCTTTCTTT.

The chain employs TRBV12-5 and TRBJ2-2, with 12 nucleotides matching TRBD2. Germline lookup yields CDR1 LGHNT and CDR2 FRNRAP. There are 18 residues in the CDR3. The V and J ends lost 0 bases and 7 bases, in that order; junction bases with no gene match: 9. This chain's CDR3 is CASGLVRLAGGSSGELFF. As DNA, the CDR3 is TGTGCTAGTGGTTTGGTACGCCTAGCGGGAGGGTCGAGCGGGGAGCTGTTTTTT.

This clonotype was counted only a few times. J is TRBJ1-1 and V is TRBV20-1, with D maybe TRBD1 (5 bases). This CDR3 has 11 amino acids. Trimming removed 0 bases at V and 10 bases at J, with 9 bases between. Germline values: CDR1 DFQATT, CDR2 SNEGSKA (reference sequence). DNA of the CDR3: TGCAGTGCTAGAGAGGTTGGGGGAGCTTTCTTT. This translates into CSAREVGGAFF.

As to this clonotype: The DNA is left out, because the CDR3 cannot be placed on it with certainty; the CDR3 is given as TCRdb lists it. V gene TRBV20-1 combines with J gene TRBJ1-1. Inclusive of both ends, the CDR3 amounts to 13 amino acids. Germline V CDR1 and CDR2: DFQATT, SNEGSKA (reference sequence). This CDR3 is CSCVVGTGTEASF.

Comment on this clonotype: Mismatch with germline at one junction end may stem from a read error. This rearrangement joins TRBV3-1 to TRBJ2-1, with 12 bases lining up with TRBD1. The CDR3 runs 20 residues. Per the germline V gene, CDR1 is LGHDT and CDR2 is YNNKEL (reference sequence). The CDR3 sequence is CASSLLAGTGGSRSYNDQFF. In nucleotides, the CDR3 is TGTGCCAGCAGCCTCTTAGCCGGGACAGGGGGCAGTAGGTCCTACAATGATCAGTTCTTC.

In its sample, this clonotype was seen many times. This chain uses TRBV29-1 with TRBJ2-1, with D maybe TRBD1 (5 bases). Germline-derived CDR1 and CDR2 are SQVTM and ANQGSEA. With 3 bases removed from V and 8 bases from J, the gap between germline ends came to 14 bases. This CDR3 contains 13 residues. DNA for the CDR3: TGCAGCGTTGAGCTGGTCTCCAGGGATGAGCAGTTCTTC. It specifies CSVELVSRDEQFF.

This clonotype has a count of ten or more. The chain combines TRBV7-9 with TRBJ2-3; D ambiguous. The CDR3 covers 14 residues. The V gene lost 3 bases and the J gene lost 5 bases, with 12 bases spanning the gap. Germline CDR1 and CDR2: SEHNR and FQNEAQ (reference sequence). In nucleotides, the CDR3 is TGTGCCAGCAGCTTTACACAGTTAGGAGATACGCAGTATTTT. It encodes CASSFTQLGDTQYF.

This clonotype occurred many times. The chain carries TRBV9 and TRBJ2-1; 10 nucleotides match TRBD2. Trimming cost V 0 bases and J 9 bases; bases outside gene matches: 9. CDR1 SGDLS and CDR2 YYNGEE come from the germline V gene. The CDR3 has 16 residues. The CDR3 nucleotides read TGTGCCAGCAGCGTAGAAGCGGGAGGGCTTGGGGGTGAGCAGTTCTTC. It yields the protein CASSVEAGGLGGEQFF.

This clonotype showed up many times. The V and J genes are TRBV7-2 and TRBJ2-3, with D perhaps TRBD1 (6 bases). The ends were cut back, 5 bases at V and 0 bases at J, with 12 bases in the middle. Germline CDR1 reads SGHTA; CDR2 reads FQGNSA. CDR3 length equals 15 residues. The CDR3 protein is CASSTRTASTDTQYF. CDR3 in DNA: TGTGCCAGCAGCACTCGGACAGCGAGCACAGATACGCAGTATTTT.

This clonotype was counted many times. The V call is TRBV18, the J call TRBJ2-2, with no clear D. With 4 bases removed from V and 0 bases from J, the gap between germline ends came to 6 bases. The CDR3 spans 14 residues. Looked up from germline, CDR1 is KGHSH and CDR2 is LQKENI. The CDR3 DNA is TGTGCCAGCTCACGCACAACGAACACCGGGGAGCTGTTTTTT. This gives the protein CASSRTTNTGELFF.

This clonotype was picked up many times. The V call is TRBV29-1, the J call TRBJ1-5; no clear D gene. The CDR3 has 12 amino acids. V lost 6 bases, J lost 1 base, and 7 bases lay in between. Germline CDR1 and CDR2: SQVTM and ANQGSEA. The CDR3, as DNA: TGCAGCGTCCTGGACAGCAATCAGCCCCAGCATTTT. Protein sequence: CSVLDSNQPQHF.

This clonotype was observed at least ten times. The V gene is TRBV28, the J gene TRBJ2-7; TRBD1 agrees at 7 bases. V shed 4 bases, J shed 3 bases, and the junction held 9 bases outside the gene matches. Germline-derived CDR1 and CDR2 are MDHEN and SYDVKM. The CDR3 totals 15 residues. CDR3 sequence reads: CASSSPNRGIYEQYF. CDR3 in DNA: TGTGCCAGCAGTTCCCCGAACAGGGGAATCTACGAGCAGTACTTC. Looking up the rest from reference TRBV28 and TRBJ2-7 gives the full variable domain: DVKVTQSSRYLVKRTGEKVFLECVQDMDHENMFWYRQDPGLGLRLIYFSYDVKMKEKGDIPEGYSVSREKKERFSLILESASTNQTSMYLCASSSPNRGIYEQYFGPGTRLTVT.

This clonotype was seen repeatedly, ten times or more. The chain employs TRBV9 and TRBJ2-2, with TRBD1 matching 7 bases. CDR3 length equals 16 residues. J lost 4 bases, V lost 3 bases, and 9 bases had no gene match. The V gene's germline CDR1 is SGDLS and CDR2 YYNGEE. The CDR3: CASSARSTGSTGELFF. The CDR3 nucleotides are TGTGCCAGCAGCGCTCGATCGACAGGGAGCACCGGGGAGCTGTTTTTT. Looking up the rest from reference TRBV9 and TRBJ2-2 gives the full variable domain: DSGVTQTPKHLITATGQRVTLRCSPRSGDLSVYWYQQSLDQGLQFLIQYYNGEERAKGNILERFSAQQFPDLHSELNLSSLELGDSALYFCASSARSTGSTGELFFGEGSRLTVL.

This chain links TRBV29-1 with TRBJ2-3; 7 positions agree with TRBD2. Germline loops: CDR1 SQVTM, CDR2 ANQGSEA. The length of the CDR3 is 10 residues. The CDR3 loop reads CGGGTDTQYF. DNA for the CDR3: TGCGGGGGGGGCACAGATACGCAGTATTTT.